The 16 T cell receptor beta chains below all came from one sample that was sequenced in a study of T cell responses to AZD1222 COVID-19 vaccine. Using immunoSEQ multiplex PCR, the repertoire was profiled, and TCRdb retains in-frame clones only, with some absent. The sample lists tens of thousands of clones, around nine tenths seen once, with around 6.6% in the top ten. The input for sequencing was peripheral blood, taken on day 0 of AZD1222 vaccination. Receptors originate from an adult in good health.

V is TRBV7-9 and J is TRBJ2-3, with unresolved D. The CDR3 consists of 14 residues. The V gene's germline CDR1 is SEHNR and CDR2 FQNEAQ (reference sequence). V was trimmed by 1 base and J by 0 bases, leaving 5 bases between them. CDR3 residues: CASSLGASTDTQYF. The CDR3 region has the DNA TGTGCCAGCAGCTTAGGGGCAAGCACAGATACGCAGTATTTT.

The rearrangement uses TRBV7-3 and TRBJ2-6; 10 bases are shared with TRBD1. V gave up 6 bases and J gave up 4 bases; unmatched junction bases: 15. Looked up from germline, CDR1 is SGHTA and CDR2 is FQGTGA. CDR3 size: 19 residues. The DNA for the CDR3 is TGTGCCAGCAGATCCCAAAGGGAAGACAGGGGGCGCGGGGCCAACGTCCTGACTTTC. This encodes CASRSQREDRGRGANVLTF. The variable domain in full, with the rest retrieved from reference TRBV7-3 and TRBJ2-6, is GAGVSQTPSNKVTEKGKYVELRCDPISGHTALYWYRQSLGQGPEFLIYFQGTGAADDSGLPNDRFFAVRPEGSVSTLKIQRTERGDSAVYLCASRSQREDRGRGANVLTFGAGSRLTVL.

This chain links TRBV6-5 with TRBJ2-2; no clear D. V lost 8 bases and J 3 bases, leaving 13 bases between the germline ends. Germline V lookup: CDR1 MNHEY, CDR2 SVGAGI. The CDR3 has 14 amino acids. CDR3 bases: TGTGCCAGCCCGCCCCTATCAGACACCGGGGAGCTGTTTTTT. As protein: CASPPLSDTGELFF.

This CDR3 is CASSEGTEAFF. CDR3 DNA: TGTGCCAGCAGTGAGGGGACTGAAGCTTTCTTT. V gene TRBV25-1 combines with J gene TRBJ1-1; D is ambiguous. This CDR3 region has 11 residues. Trimming stripped 3 bases from V and 5 bases from J, with 4 bases between. The germline V gene has CDR1 MGHDK and CDR2 SYGVNS.

The rearrangement uses TRBV29-1 and TRBJ2-2; D uncertain. CDR3 length: 13 amino acids. Trimming removed 4 bases from V and 5 bases from J, with 11 bases in between. The germline CDR1 and CDR2 sequences are SQVTM and ANQGSEA. The CDR3, as DNA: TGCAGCGTTGGGATGGCTGAGACCGGGGAGCTGTTTTTT. It translates to CSVGMAETGELFF.

The rearrangement joins TRBV5-4 to TRBJ2-7; TRBD2 aligns across 8 bases. The CDR3 has 15 amino acids. Germline V gene data show CDR1 as SGHNT and CDR2 as YYREEE (reference sequence). After removal of 3 bases from V and 3 bases from J, the junction contained 8 bases not matched to a gene. The CDR3 region is CASSSPGSGIYEQYF. The CDR3 nucleotides are TGTGCCAGCAGCTCTCCGGGTAGCGGGATCTACGAGCAGTACTTC. The entire variable domain, with the rest obtained from reference TRBV5-4 and TRBJ2-7, is as follows: ETGVTQSPTHLIKTRGQQVTLRCSSQSGHNTVSWYQQALGQGPQFIFQYYREEENGRGNFPPRFSGLQFPNYSSELNVNALELDDSALYLCASSSPGSGIYEQYFGPGTRLTVT.

This chain uses TRBV29-1 with TRBJ1-2, with 7 bases lining up with TRBD1. V dropped 0 bases and J dropped 8; count of bases not matched to a gene: 9. The germline CDR1 and CDR2 sequences are SQVTM and ANQGSEA. CDR3 length: 14 amino acids. CDR3 bases: TGCAGCGTTGAAGATGGGTCAGGGGGAAAGGGCTACACCTTC. Amino acid sequence: CSVEDGSGGKGYTF.

The chain recombines TRBV6-5 with TRBJ2-4; 8 bases fit TRBD1. CDR3 length: 16 amino acids. Germline CDR1 and CDR2: MNHEY and SVGAGI. The ends lost 0 bases at V and 5 bases at J; junction bases unmatched: 6. CDR3 DNA sequence: TGTGCCAGCAGTTACTCGAAGGCAGGGGGCGAAAACATTCAGTACTTC. This sequence encodes CASSYSKAGGENIQYF.

The chain has TRBV5-5 and TRBJ1-1; D unresolved. V dropped 0 bases and J dropped 2 bases, with 14 bases sitting between them. Looked up from germline, CDR1 is SGHKS and CDR2 is YYEKEE (reference sequence). There are 16 residues in the CDR3. The CDR3: CASSLVFRVGNTEAFF. The CDR3 DNA reads as TGTGCCAGCAGCTTGGTGTTTCGTGTGGGAAACACTGAAGCTTTCTTT. Full variable domain (outside the CDR3, taken from reference TRBV5-5 and TRBJ1-1): DAGVTQSPTHLIKTRGQQVTLRCSPISGHKSVSWYQQVLGQGPQFIFQYYEKEERGRGNFPDRFSARQFPNYSSELNVNALLLGDSALYLCASSLVFRVGNTEAFFGQGTRLTVV.

This clone was recorded only once. This rearrangement joins TRBV5-8 to TRBJ2-5; D gene unclear. There are 12 residues in the CDR3. V was cut by 4 bases and J by 5 bases, with 9 bases left in between. Germline V CDR1 and CDR2: SGHTS, YDEGEE. The CDR3 protein is CASSPLSETQYF. The CDR3 DNA reads as TGTGCCAGCAGCCCCCTGAGTGAGACCCAGTACTTC.

This chain joins TRBV4-3 and TRBJ2-1, with D unresolved. V lost 4 bases and J 8 bases, leaving 12 bases between the germline ends. Germline V gene lookup returns CDR1 LGHNA and CDR2 YSLEER. The CDR3 loop spans 13 amino acids. CDR3 DNA sequence: TGCGCCAGCAGCCGGAAGTCGGGCCATGAGCAGTTCTTC. Its protein product is CASSRKSGHEQFF.

The CDR3 is CASSLSRDWYEQYF. In DNA, the CDR3 is TGTGCCAGCAGTTTATCGCGGGACTGGTACGAGCAGTACTTC. The rearrangement joins TRBV27 to TRBJ2-7, with D maybe TRBD2 (6 bases). Germline V gene lookup returns CDR1 MNHEY and CDR2 SMNVEV (reference sequence). V was shortened by 0 bases and J by 4 bases, with 10 bases between the two germline ends. The length of the CDR3 is 14 residues.

This chain links TRBV7-8 with TRBJ2-3, with unresolved D. Per germline, CDR1 SGHVS and CDR2 FQNEAQ. V lost 1 base and J lost 0, with 5 bases in between. The CDR3 runs 14 residues. As DNA, the CDR3 is TGTGCCAGCAGCTTAGTTGGGAGCACAGATACGCAGTATTTT. Amino acids: CASSLVGSTDTQYF.

This chain's CDR3 is CASSESGSGANVLTF. The CDR3 DNA sequence: TGTGCCAGCAGTGAATCCGGGTCTGGGGCCAACGTCCTGACTTTC. The genes are TRBV6-1 and TRBJ2-6; D gene unclear. The CDR3 totals 15 residues. CDR1 and CDR2 (germline): MNHNS, SASEGT. V dropped 2 bases and J dropped 1 base, with 6 bases sitting between them.

The chain uses TRBV5-1 and TRBJ1-2; D may be TRBD1 (6 bases). CDR1 is SGHRS and CDR2 is YFSETQ in the germline V gene. V dropped 3 bases and J dropped 4 bases, with 16 bases sitting between them. The CDR3 has 15 amino acids. The CDR3 loop is CASSSHGGGTYGYTF. The CDR3 nucleotides are TGCGCCAGCAGCTCTCATGGGGGGGGCACCTATGGCTACACCTTC.

The rearrangement joins TRBV7-8 to TRBJ1-5; possibly TRBD1 for D (5 bases). The V gene lost 5 bases and the J gene lost 3 bases, with 14 bases spanning the gap. Germline V lookup: CDR1 SGHVS, CDR2 FQNEAQ. The CDR3 has 15 residues. The CDR3 DNA sequence: TGTGCCAGCAGCCCGGGAGGGACCCTCAATCAGCCCCAGCATTTT. Protein sequence: CASSPGGTLNQPQHF.